This T cell receptor (beta chain) was recorded in a study of OX40 agonist ivuxolimab in advanced cancers. V lost 0 bases, J lost 5 bases, and 4 bases stayed unmatched. This CDR3 contains 14 residues. Germline CDR1 reads GTSNPN; CDR2 reads SVGIG (reference sequence). Assay used: immunoSEQ multiplex PCR; TCRdb lists only in-frame clones, some missing. In the table there are 50,000 or so clones, 75% to 90% of which are singletons. The sample here was CD4+ or CD8+ T cells sorted from blood, taken in a trial of the OX40 agonist ivuxolimab. The V gene is TRBV30, the J gene TRBJ1-1, with 9 bases aligning to TRBD1. The TCR originated in an adult with an advanced solid tumor such as melanoma, head and neck, liver or kidney cancer. The CDR3 DNA is TGTGCCTGGAGTGTTGACAGGGGGAAGACTGAAGCTTTCTTT. Protein product: CAWSVDRGKTEAFF.